These 10 T cell receptor beta chains came from one sample sequenced in a study of T cells in women clearing cervical HPV infection. Clones were read by immunoSEQ multiplex PCR, and TCRdb kept only the in-frame ones, dropping some. In all, the sample yields under 30,000 clones. The sequencing input was blood buffy coat. The receptor source for this set is a woman aged 18-70 years with a cervical HPV16 infection that either progressed to CIN3+ or cleared (not recorded which).

A note on this clone: The read stops 3 residues short of the end of the CDR3; the missing end is completed from the germline J gene. This chain uses TRBV6-2 or TRBV6-3 with TRBJ2-7, with TRBD1 matching 10 bases. CDR1 is MNHEY and CDR2 is SVGEGT in the germline V gene. CDR3 length equals 15 residues. V trimming: 2 bases; J trimming: 3 bases; junction bases outside the gene matches: 4. The sequenced CDR3 bases are TGTGCCAGCAGTTACCCGGACAGGGGGATCTACGAG. This codes for CASSYPDRGIYE. The complete CDR3 protein is CASSYPDRGIYEQYF.

On this clone itself: With the read ending 3 residues before the CDR3 end, the germline J gene is used to fill in that end. The J gene is TRBJ2-1, the V gene TRBV19, with a weak D call TRBD1 (5 bases). Germline lookup yields CDR1 LNHDA and CDR2 SQIVND (reference sequence). V lost 8 bases and J lost 1, with 15 bases in between. The CDR3 is made up of 15 amino acids. The DNA read from the CDR3 is TGTGCCAGTCGCGTCCAGGGTTGGTCCTACAATGAG. Amino acid sequence: CASRVQGWSYNE. The entire CDR3 reads CASRVQGWSYNEQFF.

A note on this clone: The read ends 3 residues before the CDR3 terminus; that terminus is restored from the germline J gene. The chain carries TRBV2 and TRBJ2-5, with TRBD1 as a possible D gene (6 bases). The germline V gene has CDR1 SNHLY and CDR2 FYNNEI. Trimming took 7 bases from V and 3 from J, leaving 15 bases between them. CDR3 size: 14 residues. CDR3 loop: CASIERGNKETQYF. CDR3 DNA, as far as it was read: TGTGCCAGCATCGAAAGGGGGAACAAAGAGACC.

Comment on this clone: The read ends 3 residues before the CDR3 terminus; that terminus is restored from the germline J gene. The chain recombines TRBV29-1 with TRBJ1-1; D is ambiguous. CDR1 and CDR2 (germline): SQVTM, ANQGSEA. With 3 bases removed from V and 0 bases from J, the gap between germline ends came to 5 bases. The CDR3 covers 12 residues. The CDR3 bases that were read are TGCAGCGTTGAGAGGCTGAACACTGAA. Encoded protein: CSVERLNTE. The complete CDR3 reads CSVERLNTEAFF.

Points on this clone: The CDR3 end is not reached by the read, which stops 3 residues before it; the germline J gene fills it in. V and J are TRBV7-3 and TRBJ2-3, with 8 nucleotides matching TRBD1. The CDR3 sequence is 14 residues long. Germline V gene lookup returns CDR1 SGHTA and CDR2 FQGTGA. V was clipped by 5 bases and J by 4 bases; unmatched bases: 5. The CDR3 loop is CASSPGGTSDTQYF. The covered CDR3 bases are TGTGCCAGCAGCCCAGGGGGCACATCAGATACG.

About this clone itself: An end of the junction does not agree with germline; a read error may underlie this. The sequenced fragment ends 3 residues before the CDR3 boundary, so the rest is inferred from the germline J gene. The chain is built from TRBV20-1 and TRBJ2-1; 8 nucleotides agree with TRBD2. This CDR3 region has 20 residues. The germline V gene has CDR1 DFQATT and CDR2 SNEGSKA (reference sequence). CDR3 bases read: TGCAATGCTAGAGACATAGCGTCCCCCCCTCGAGCGGGAGAATTCAATGAG. Protein product: CNARDIASPPRAGEFNE. The full CDR3 sequence reads CNARDIASPPRAGEFNEQFF.

In the case of this clone: The observed sequence ends 3 residues before the CDR3 terminus, with the missing tail filled in from the germline J gene. This sequence joins TRBV20-1 and TRBJ2-3, with TRBD2 matching 14 bases. Per germline, CDR1 DFQATT and CDR2 SNEGSKA (reference sequence). The CDR3 length is 19 residues. V shed 2 bases, J shed 6 bases, and the junction held 16 bases outside the gene matches. CDR3 loop: CSARPPGGTSGSILDTQYF. The part of the CDR3 DNA that was read is TGCAGTGCTAGACCCCCTGGCGGGACTAGCGGGAGTATACTGGATACG.

Concerning this clone itself: Read coverage stops 3 residues before the CDR3 terminus; the germline J gene supplies the remainder. The chain employs TRBV6-4 and TRBJ2-1, with a possible D match to TRBD2 (6 bases). CDR1 is MRHNA, CDR2 SNTAGT, per germline. The CDR3 length is 15 residues. V lost 3 bases, J lost 4 bases, and 13 bases lay in between. Partial CDR3 DNA: TGTGCCAGCAGTGAGAAAGCGGGTCAGTACAATGAG. Translation: CASSEKAGQYNE. The whole CDR3 sequence reads CASSEKAGQYNEQFF.

Concerning this clone: The read comes to an end 3 residues before the CDR3 does, leaving the germline J gene to fill in the end. The V and J genes are TRBV18 and TRBJ1-1; 7 bases agree with TRBD1. V lost 2 bases, J lost 6 bases, and 0 bases stayed unmatched. CDR1 KGHSH and CDR2 LQKENI come from the germline V gene. This CDR3 contains 12 residues. CDR3 DNA, as far as it was read: TGTGCCAGCTCACCAGGGACAGCTGAA. It specifies CASSPGTAE. From start to end, the CDR3 is CASSPGTAEAFF.

The CDR3 DNA, read in part, is TGCAGTGCCCTCCTCGCCGGGGGAGGGGAGGGGAATGAG. Its translation is CSALLAGGGEGNE. The CDR3 in its entirety is CSALLAGGGEGNEQFF. The V gene is TRBV20-1, the J gene TRBJ2-1; 7 nucleotides match TRBD2. The missing CDR3 end, 3 residues past where the read stops, is filled in from the germline J gene. Germline loops: CDR1 DFQATT, CDR2 SNEGSKA (reference sequence). The junction had 18 bases not matched to a gene; V was cut back by 6 bases and J by 7 bases. This CDR3 has 16 residues.